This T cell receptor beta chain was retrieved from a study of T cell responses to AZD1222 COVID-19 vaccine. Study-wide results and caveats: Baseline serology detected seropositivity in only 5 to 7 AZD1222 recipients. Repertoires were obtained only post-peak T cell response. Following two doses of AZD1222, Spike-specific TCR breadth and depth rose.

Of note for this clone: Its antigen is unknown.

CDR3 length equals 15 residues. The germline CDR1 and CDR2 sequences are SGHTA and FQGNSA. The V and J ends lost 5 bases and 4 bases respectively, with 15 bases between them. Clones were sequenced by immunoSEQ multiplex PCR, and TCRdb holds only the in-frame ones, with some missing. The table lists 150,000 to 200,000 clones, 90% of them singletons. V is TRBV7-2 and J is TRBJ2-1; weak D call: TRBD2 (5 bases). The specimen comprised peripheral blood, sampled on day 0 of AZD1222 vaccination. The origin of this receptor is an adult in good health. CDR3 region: CASSPPGISYNEQFF. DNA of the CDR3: TGTGCCAGCAGCCCCCCCGGGATCTCATACAATGAGCAGTTCTTC.